Each of the 13 T cell receptor beta chains below was sequenced from the same sample in a study of shared clonotypes between healthy human individuals. Assay: immunoSEQ multiplex PCR; the TCRdb copy retains only in-frame clones and omits some. This sample yields some 2.1 million clones, of which around 93% are seen a single time; around 1.7% belongs to the top ten. Only CD45RO-negative cells positively selected for CCR7 counted as naive CD8 cells, so terminally differentiated effector memory CD45RA+ cells were excluded. The sample taken for sequencing was naive CD8+ T cells from PBMCs. The receptor source for this set is a man aged 18 to 29 in good health. Some clones in this sample may be carry-over from other donors' samples.

J is TRBJ1-1 and V is TRBV5-6; TRBD1 is a possible D gene (6 bases). Trimming took off 3 bases at V and 6 bases at J, with 18 bases between the two ends. The CDR3 has 15 residues. The germline V gene encodes CDR1 SGHDT and CDR2 YYEEEE. CDR3 in amino acids: CASSSPQGLRAEAFF. The CDR3 DNA reads as TGTGCCAGCAGCTCCCCACAGGGCCTTAGGGCTGAAGCTTTCTTT.

This clone was counted once. The chain recombines TRBV6-1 with TRBJ1-5; D gene uncertain. This CDR3 contains 14 residues. In germline, CDR1 is MNHNS, CDR2 SASEGT. V was trimmed by 4 bases and J by 3 bases, leaving 10 bases between them. CDR3 protein: CASSVRGYNQPQHF. Here the CDR3 DNA reads TGTGCCAGCAGTGTCCGAGGATACAATCAGCCCCAGCATTTT.

CDR3 protein: CASSFSSGPSNEQFF. CDR3 sequence (DNA): TGTGCCAGCAGCTTCTCTTCGGGACCCTCCAATGAGCAGTTCTTC. V is TRBV7-9 and J is TRBJ2-1, with D perhaps being TRBD1 or TRBD2 (5 bases each). The CDR3 has 15 amino acids. V lost 3 bases, J lost 6 bases, and 15 bases lay in between. Germline V gives CDR1 SEHNR, CDR2 FQNEAQ (reference sequence).

This sequence joins TRBV11-1 and TRBJ2-7; D is unresolved. The germline V gene encodes CDR1 SGHAT and CDR2 FQDESV (reference sequence). Trimming shortened V by 3 bases and J by 5 bases, and 5 bases separated the two germline ends. The CDR3 is 11 residues long. The CDR3 loop reads CASSFLDEQYF. The CDR3 DNA follows: TGTGCCAGCAGCTTCTTGGACGAGCAGTACTTC.

For this clone: Other DNA sequences of this sample code for an identical CDR3. This chain joins TRBV4-1 and TRBJ2-1; D unresolved. Looked up from germline, CDR1 is MGHRA and CDR2 is YSYEKL. This CDR3 spans 18 amino acids. The V end lost 0 bases, the J end lost 6 bases, and 21 bases lay between the germline ends. The CDR3 spells CASSQDYDRALVGNEQFF. The CDR3 bases are TGCGCCAGCAGCCAAGATTACGACCGGGCACTCGTGGGCAATGAGCAGTTCTTC.

The chain employs TRBV29-1 and TRBJ1-2; TRBD1 agrees at 7 bases. The CDR3 extends over 14 amino acids. Germline V gives CDR1 SQVTM, CDR2 ANQGSEA. With 5 bases clipped from V and 5 bases from J, the junction kept 11 bases outside the gene matches. CDR3: CSVRTGVGEYGYTF. Written as DNA, the CDR3 is TGCAGCGTTCGTACAGGGGTGGGGGAATATGGCTACACCTTC.

The chain joins TRBV30 to TRBJ2-1; D is possibly TRBD2 (5 bases). Germline values: CDR1 GTSNPN, CDR2 SVGIG (reference sequence). V lost 0 bases and J lost 8, with 14 bases in between. The CDR3 sequence is 14 residues long. The CDR3 reads CAWSVRRIGDEQFF. CDR3 bases: TGTGCCTGGAGTGTACGGAGGATAGGCGATGAGCAGTTCTTC.

The rearrangement uses TRBV11-2 and TRBJ2-1; 8 nucleotides agree with TRBD2. The J segment lost 6 bases and the V segment lost 5 bases, leaving 12 bases of the junction unmatched. CDR3 size: 16 residues. Germline-derived CDR1 and CDR2 are SGHAT and FQNNGV. CDR3 sequence: CASSISGSRWGNEQFF. In DNA, the CDR3 is TGTGCCAGCAGCATAAGCGGGAGCCGATGGGGCAATGAGCAGTTCTTC.

The CDR3 is CASNAGEEVYNEQFF. The DNA for the CDR3 is TGTGCCAGCAACGCTGGGGAGGAGGTCTACAATGAGCAGTTCTTC. The gene calls are TRBV5-4 and TRBJ2-1; TRBD2 might be the D (6 bases). The CDR3 covers 15 residues. V shed 6 bases and J shed 3 bases, with 16 bases lying between them. Germline loops: CDR1 SGHNT, CDR2 YYREEE (reference sequence).

The CDR3: CASSLGLRGQLFF. CDR3 coding DNA: TGTGCCAGCAGTTTGGGCCTTCGCGGACAACTGTTTTTT. This chain links TRBV28 with TRBJ1-4; no firm D call. The CDR3 is made up of 13 amino acids. Germline lookup yields CDR1 MDHEN and CDR2 SYDVKM. V shed 3 bases and J shed 12 bases, with 14 bases lying between them.

The rearrangement links TRBV6-5 to TRBJ2-2, with a weak D call TRBD1 (6 bases). There are 15 residues in the CDR3. CDR1 is MNHEY and CDR2 is SVGAGI in the germline V gene. Between the trimmed V and J ends, which lost 7 bases and 2 bases, there was a span of 14 bases. CDR3 sequence: CASTVNRENTGELFF. In nucleotides, the CDR3 is TGTGCCAGCACGGTAAACAGGGAAAACACCGGGGAGCTGTTTTTT.

The rearrangement uses TRBV6-5 and TRBJ2-1; D is ambiguous. Trimming removed 2 bases at V and 8 bases at J, with 13 bases between. Germline CDR1 MNHEY, CDR2 SVGAGI. The CDR3 loop spans 14 amino acids. CDR3 protein: CASSYNVGEYEQFF. Written as DNA, the CDR3 is TGTGCCAGCAGTTACAACGTGGGCGAATATGAGCAGTTCTTC.

The chain couples TRBV7-8 to TRBJ2-1, with TRBD2 matching over 15 bases. The CDR3 has 16 residues. After removal of 5 bases from V and 8 bases from J, the junction contained 7 bases not matched to a gene. Per the germline V gene, CDR1 is SGHVS and CDR2 is FQNEAQ. CDR3 amino acids: CASSPGLAGGWDEQFF. The CDR3 DNA sequence: TGTGCCAGCAGCCCGGGACTAGCGGGGGGCTGGGATGAGCAGTTCTTC.